The 26 T cell receptor beta chains presented below share a single source sample, sequenced in a study of T cells in Graves' hyperthyroidism and ophthalmopathy. Using RNA transcripts as the source, TCR beta CDR3 regions were amplified. Primed by the HTBI set, a first-round RT-PCR was run on the TCR CDR3. Using its own MiXCR run on the multiplex PCR reads, TCRdb lists one record per CDR3 protein. The data contain hundreds of thousands of distinct CDR3 sequences, over 35% of them seen just once; the ten biggest clones take up 8.9%. Sequencing used blood. Receptors were obtained from a man between 18 and 29 years old with Graves' hyperthyroidism.

The table lists this clonotype with many counts. J is TRBJ2-7 and V is TRBV29-1; D may be TRBD2 (6 bases). Trimming stripped 6 bases from V and 1 base from J, with 16 bases between. Germline assignment: CDR1 SQVTM and CDR2 ANQGSEA. The length of the CDR3 is 14 residues. The CDR3 bases are TGCAGCGTGTATGGCGGGATTGGGTCCTACGAGCAGTACTTC. Translation gives CSVYGGIGSYEQYF.

As to this clonotype: A much more abundant neighbour one base away suggests this may be a read error. The DNA of the CDR3 is TGTGCCAGTGCCCCAACGTCTAAGAACACTGAAGCTTTCTTT. Its protein is CASAPTSKNTEAFF. This chain connects TRBV19 to TRBJ1-1; D not resolved. From germline, CDR1 is LNHDA and CDR2 SQIVND (reference sequence). The CDR3 contains 14 residues. The ends were cut back, 8 bases at V and 1 base at J, with 14 bases in the middle.

The V and J genes are TRBV7-2 and TRBJ2-7; D might be TRBD1 (6 bases). The CDR3 runs 13 residues. CDR1 SGHTA and CDR2 FQGNSA come from the germline V gene. V gave up 5 bases and J gave up 7 bases, with 15 bases separating them. CDR3 amino acids: CASSAAGAGEQYF. CDR3 DNA: TGTGCCAGCAGCGCCGCAGGGGCAGGGGAGCAGTACTTC. The whole variable domain, filled in from reference TRBV7-2 and TRBJ2-7, reads GAGVSQSPSNKVTEKGKDVELRCDPISGHTALYWYRQSLGQGLEFLIYFQGNSAPDKSGLPSDRFSAERTGGSVSTLTIQRTQQEDSAVYLCASSAAGAGEQYFGPGTRLTVT.

This clonotype has only one observation. The CDR3 nucleotides read TGTGCCAGCAGCTTAGGAGGGATCGGCACAGATACGCAGTACTTC. It is translated as CASSLGGIGTDTQYF. The chain links TRBV7-2 to TRBJ2-5; D is perhaps TRBD2 (5 bases). The V gene's germline CDR1 is SGHTA and CDR2 FQGNSA. The CDR3 is 15 amino acids. Trimming shortened V by 1 base and J by 11 bases, and 20 bases separated the two germline ends.

The rearrangement links TRBV9 to TRBJ1-1; D is perhaps TRBD1 (5 bases). V was clipped by 5 bases and J by 2 bases, with 19 bases between them. In germline, CDR1 is SGDLS, CDR2 YYNGEE. The CDR3 covers 16 residues. The CDR3 DNA sequence: TGTGCCAGCAGTGAAACTTACAGGCATCCCAACACTGAAGCTTTCTTT. Residues: CASSETYRHPNTEAFF.

Only a few counts were recorded for this clonotype. The chain has TRBV20-1 and TRBJ1-2, with 7 bases matching TRBD1. V lost 5 bases, J lost 4 bases, and 7 bases stayed unmatched. This CDR3 spans 13 amino acids. Looked up from germline, CDR1 is DFQATT and CDR2 is SNEGSKA (reference sequence). CDR3 sequence reads: CSAVDGTVYGYTF. CDR3 coding DNA: TGCAGTGCTGTGGACGGGACAGTCTATGGCTACACCTTC.

Many counts were recorded for this clonotype. This sequence joins TRBV12-3 or TRBV12-4 and TRBJ2-2; 8 bases are a match to TRBD2. Losses at the gene ends were 6 bases for V and 3 bases for J; bases not matched to a gene: 3. This CDR3 comprises 14 residues. The CDR3 reads CASRWREDTGELFF. The DNA of the CDR3 is TGTGCCAGCAGGTGGCGGGAGGACACCGGGGAGCTGTTTTTT.

This clonotype showed up many times. The gene calls are TRBV9 and TRBJ1-1, with D hard to call. The CDR3 loop spans 12 amino acids. Germline CDR1 reads SGDLS; CDR2 reads YYNGEE. V lost 4 bases and J lost 4, with 8 bases in between. Here the CDR3 DNA reads TGTGCCAGCAGCCCCCATGGCACTGAAGCTTTCTTT. Protein product: CASSPHGTEAFF.

With respect to this clonotype: A read error is possible here, since a much larger clone lies one base away. The chain joins TRBV2 to TRBJ2-5; tentatively, D is TRBD2 (5 bases). This CDR3 contains 12 residues. V was shortened by 6 bases and J by 6 bases, with 11 bases between the two germline ends. The germline gives CDR1 SNHLY, CDR2 FYNNEI. CDR3 sequence: CASRGSPQTQYF. In nucleotides, the CDR3 is TGTGCCAGCAGGGGGAGCCCGCAGACCCAGTACTTC.

This clonotype was found many times. V gene TRBV19 combines with J gene TRBJ1-1; D gene uncertain. The CDR3 is 13 amino acids. Germline CDR1 is LNHDA and CDR2 is SQIVND (reference sequence). V shed 4 bases and J shed 1 base, with 7 bases lying between them. CDR3 sequence: CASSKQRNTEAFF. DNA for the CDR3: TGTGCCAGTAGTAAGCAGAGGAACACTGAAGCTTTCTTT. Looking up the rest from reference TRBV19 and TRBJ1-1 gives the full variable domain: DGGITQSPKYLFRKEGQNVTLSCEQNLNHDAMYWYRQDPGQGLRLIYYSQIVNDFQKGDIAEGYSVSREKKESFPLTVTSAQKNPTAFYLCASSKQRNTEAFFGQGTRLTVV.

The chain employs TRBV7-9 and TRBJ1-3, with D unclear. This CDR3 is built from 14 residues. Germline V CDR1 and CDR2: SEHNR, FQNEAQ (reference sequence). V was cut by 6 bases and J by 7 bases, with 16 bases left in between. This CDR3 is CASSSTRLGNTIYF. The CDR3 DNA is TGTGCCAGCAGTTCCACTAGGCTGGGGAACACCATATATTTT.

This clonotype showed up many times. The V gene is TRBV24-1, the J gene TRBJ2-7; 10 bases fit TRBD1. Trimming took 5 bases from V and 3 from J; bases not matched to a gene: 6. Germline-derived CDR1 and CDR2 are KGHDR and SFDVKD. The CDR3 contains 15 residues. The CDR3 sequence is CATSALRDRGYEQYF. The CDR3 bases are TGTGCCACCAGTGCCCTCCGGGACAGGGGCTACGAGCAGTACTTC.

This clonotype was found a few times. This rearrangement joins TRBV7-9 to TRBJ2-5, with D tentatively TRBD2 (6 bases). The germline CDR1 and CDR2 sequences are SEHNR and FQNEAQ (reference sequence). Trimming shortened V by 7 bases and J by 2 bases, and 20 bases separated the two germline ends. This CDR3 has 16 residues. This CDR3 reads CASTYAPWGEQETQYF. CDR3 bases: TGTGCCAGCACCTACGCCCCTTGGGGGGAGCAAGAGACCCAGTACTTC.

A few counts support this clonotype. The chain couples TRBV9 to TRBJ2-7, with D possibly being TRBD1 (5 bases). The CDR3 is 14 residues long. From germline, CDR1 is SGDLS and CDR2 YYNGEE. V lost 10 bases, J lost 0 bases, and 17 bases lay in between. CDR3 residues: CAGPDISSSYEQYF. CDR3 nucleotides: TGTGCCGGACCGGACATCTCCAGCTCCTACGAGCAGTACTTC.

This clonotype was found a few times. The chain carries TRBV4-1 and TRBJ2-7; D is possibly TRBD1 or TRBD2 (5 bases each). Germline loops: CDR1 MGHRA, CDR2 YSYEKL. V lost 5 bases, J lost 6 bases, and 23 bases lay in between. The CDR3 contains 16 residues. The CDR3 protein is CASSSSTGTGGLEQYF. The CDR3 DNA is TGCGCCAGCAGCTCCTCAACCGGGACGGGCGGGCTCGAGCAGTACTTC.

This clonotype was picked up a small number of times. The chain employs TRBV19 and TRBJ2-5, with a possible D match to TRBD1 (5 bases). This CDR3 is 15 amino acids long. The germline V gene encodes CDR1 LNHDA and CDR2 SQIVND (reference sequence). Deletions cut 4 bases from V and 0 bases from J, with 12 bases between. The CDR3 nucleotides read TGTGCCAGTAGTAGGGTCACAGGCAACCAAGAGACCCAGTACTTC. Protein sequence: CASSRVTGNQETQYF.

This clonotype was seen repeatedly, ten times or more. CDR3 protein: CSVDWDYEQYF. DNA of the CDR3: TGCAGCGTTGATTGGGATTACGAGCAGTACTTC. The chain links TRBV29-1 to TRBJ2-7; D is unclear. Germline V lookup: CDR1 SQVTM, CDR2 ANQGSEA. This CDR3 region has 11 residues. Deletions cut 3 bases from V and 4 bases from J, with 7 bases between.

The chain couples TRBV12-3 or TRBV12-4 to TRBJ2-2; no clear D. The CDR3 is 16 residues long. Trimming took off 6 bases at V and 4 bases at J, with 18 bases between the two ends. CDR3 residues: CASSPSGLTTTGELFF. The CDR3 DNA reads as TGTGCCAGCAGCCCCAGTGGGCTAACCACCACCGGGGAGCTGTTTTTT.

In its sample, this clonotype was seen many times. This sequence joins TRBV7-3 and TRBJ1-2, with D tentatively TRBD1 (5 bases). Trimming took 4 bases from V and 6 from J, leaving 12 bases between them. This CDR3 comprises 13 residues. CDR1 SGHTA and CDR2 FQGTGA come from the germline V gene. The CDR3 bases are TGTGCCAGCAGCTCCAGGGTAGGAGATGGCTACACCTTC. As protein: CASSSRVGDGYTF.

Concerning this clonotype: An end of the junction differs from the germline gene, which may be a read error. The chain employs TRBV10-3 and TRBJ1-5; a possible D gene is TRBD1 (5 bases). CDR1 is ENHRY, CDR2 SYGVKD, per germline. CDR3 size: 10 residues. CDR3 sequence (DNA): TGTGCCATCAGTGACGGGGGAGAGAATTTT. This translates into CAISDGGENF.

This clonotype showed up many times. This chain connects TRBV29-1 to TRBJ1-1, with a weak D call TRBD1 (6 bases). The V and J ends lost 7 bases and 0 bases respectively, with 21 bases between them. Looked up from germline, CDR1 is SQVTM and CDR2 is ANQGSEA. The CDR3 consists of 16 residues. CDR3 loop: CSAARVYRDLNTEAFF. CDR3 nucleotide sequence: TGCAGCGCAGCGAGAGTTTACAGGGACCTGAACACTGAAGCTTTCTTT.

The chain links TRBV6-5 to TRBJ2-7; 7 bases fit TRBD1. V was pared by 4 bases and J by 0 bases, with 9 bases of the junction left unmatched. CDR1 MNHEY and CDR2 SVGAGI come from the germline V gene. CDR3 length: 16 residues. DNA for the CDR3: TGTGCCAGCAGTTGGGGCTTCGGACAGGCCTCCTACGAGCAGTACTTC. This translates into CASSWGFGQASYEQYF.

Remarks on this clonotype: A single base separates this from a much larger clone, so it may be a read error. The chain combines TRBV2 with TRBJ2-5, with D possibly TRBD1 on 7 matching bases. Germline loops: CDR1 SNHLY, CDR2 FYNNEI. CDR3 length: 13 residues. This chain's CDR3 is CASRRDSQEAQYF. The DNA of the CDR3 is TGTGCCAGCAGGCGGGACAGCCAAGAGGCCCAGTACTTC.

This clonotype was found many times. V gene TRBV7-9 combines with J gene TRBJ2-7; TRBD1 matches 7 bases. The CDR3 sequence is 13 residues long. Germline lookup yields CDR1 SEHNR and CDR2 FQNEAQ (reference sequence). Trimming cost V 6 bases and J 3 bases; bases outside gene matches: 5. CDR3 nucleotides: TGTGCCAGCAGGACGGACAGGAACTACGAGCAGTACTTC. As protein: CASRTDRNYEQYF.

The CDR3 loop reads CASKLASGELFF. The CDR3 bases are TGTGCCAGCAAACTAGCTTCCGGGGAGCTGTTTTTT. The chain links TRBV10-3 to TRBJ2-2; D might be TRBD2 (6 bases). The CDR3 contains 12 residues. The V end lost 10 bases, the J end lost 6 bases, and 12 bases lay between the germline ends. Germline-derived CDR1 and CDR2 are ENHRY and SYGVKD.

The chain recombines TRBV7-2 with TRBJ1-1, with D possibly being TRBD1 (6 bases). Germline CDR1 SGHTA, CDR2 FQGNSA. V lost 4 bases and J lost 6, with 12 bases in between. The CDR3 is 13 amino acids. CDR3 bases: TGTGCCAGCAGCTGGCAGGGGTTCGCTGAAGCTTTCTTT. Amino acids: CASSWQGFAEAFF.